The 7 T cell receptor beta chains presented below share a single source sample, sequenced in a study of a mutant IDH1 vaccine in newly diagnosed glioma. The antigens of these receptors remain unknown. This table comes from immunoSEQ multiplex PCR, and its TCRdb copy is limited to in-frame clones, with some not included. Among around 120,000 clones, about four fifths were seen once, and the ten largest hold less than 7%. Time point in this sample: week 11, during vaccination. Vaccination comprised doses that each held 300 ug of mutant IDH1 20-mer peptide, plus topical imiquimod. The sequencing used PBMCs, collected from a glioma patient whose treatment included an IDH1 peptide vaccine. These receptors were taken from a man in his forties with glioma.

This clone was seen a few times. The genes are TRBV5-4 and TRBJ1-6; D not resolved. Trimming cost V 4 bases and J 5 bases, with 10 bases left between them. Per germline, CDR1 SGHNT and CDR2 YYREEE (reference sequence). The CDR3 covers 14 residues. CDR3 protein: CASSNRANNSPLHF. The CDR3, as DNA: TGTGCCAGCAGCAACCGGGCCAATAATTCACCCCTCCACTTT.

The CDR3 bases are TGTGCTAGTGGTCCTGGTGGCTGGACTAGCGGGAAACTCAATGAGCAGTTCTTC. Its translation is CASGPGGWTSGKLNEQFF. The V gene is TRBV12-5, the J gene TRBJ2-1, with 12 bases lining up with TRBD2. Losses at the gene ends were 5 bases for V and 6 bases for J; bases not matched to a gene: 14. This CDR3 spans 18 amino acids. Germline V lookup: CDR1 LGHNT, CDR2 FRNRAP.

The chain has TRBV5-4 and TRBJ1-3; maybe TRBD1 (6 bases). CDR1 is SGHNT, CDR2 YYREEE, per germline (reference sequence). V was pared by 1 base and J by 0 bases, with 8 bases between. The CDR3 sequence is 15 residues long. The CDR3 sequence: CASSLRGNSGNTIYF. CDR3 in DNA: TGTGCCAGCAGCTTGAGGGGGAACTCTGGAAACACCATATATTTT.

The chain employs TRBV11-2 and TRBJ2-6; possible D gene TRBD1, 5 bases. The V and J ends lost 1 base and 2 bases respectively, with 9 bases between them. The germline V gene encodes CDR1 SGHAT and CDR2 FQNNGV. The CDR3 is made up of 16 amino acids. CDR3 nucleotide sequence: TGTGCCAGCAGCTTAGGGCCAGGGACTGGGGCCAACGTCCTGACTTTC. This gives the protein CASSLGPGTGANVLTF.

The V gene is TRBV19, the J gene TRBJ2-7; no firm D call. The CDR3 sequence is 13 residues long. Deletions cut 6 bases from V and 6 bases from J, with 15 bases between. Germline V gives CDR1 LNHDA, CDR2 SQIVND (reference sequence). CDR3 sequence (DNA): TGTGCCAGTAGCCGCGGACCGTCTGGCGAGCAGTACTTC. Its translation is CASSRGPSGEQYF.

This chain joins TRBV28 and TRBJ2-1; perhaps TRBD2 as D (5 bases). The CDR3 runs to 15 residues. Germline V gene sequence: CDR1 MDHEN, CDR2 SYDVKM. The V gene lost 8 bases and the J gene lost 2 bases, with 16 bases spanning the gap. DNA for the CDR3: TGTGCCAGCTCCCTAAGGACTTTTACCTACAATGAGCAGTTCTTC. Translating gives CASSLRTFTYNEQFF.

The chain has TRBV29-1 and TRBJ1-1, with 8 positions matching TRBD1. Germline V gene sequence: CDR1 SQVTM, CDR2 ANQGSEA. V was clipped by 4 bases and J by 3 bases; unmatched bases: 10. The CDR3 spans 15 residues. The CDR3 sequence: CSVVVRTGMDTEAFF. In DNA, the CDR3 is TGCAGCGTTGTAGTAAGGACAGGGATGGACACTGAAGCTTTCTTT.